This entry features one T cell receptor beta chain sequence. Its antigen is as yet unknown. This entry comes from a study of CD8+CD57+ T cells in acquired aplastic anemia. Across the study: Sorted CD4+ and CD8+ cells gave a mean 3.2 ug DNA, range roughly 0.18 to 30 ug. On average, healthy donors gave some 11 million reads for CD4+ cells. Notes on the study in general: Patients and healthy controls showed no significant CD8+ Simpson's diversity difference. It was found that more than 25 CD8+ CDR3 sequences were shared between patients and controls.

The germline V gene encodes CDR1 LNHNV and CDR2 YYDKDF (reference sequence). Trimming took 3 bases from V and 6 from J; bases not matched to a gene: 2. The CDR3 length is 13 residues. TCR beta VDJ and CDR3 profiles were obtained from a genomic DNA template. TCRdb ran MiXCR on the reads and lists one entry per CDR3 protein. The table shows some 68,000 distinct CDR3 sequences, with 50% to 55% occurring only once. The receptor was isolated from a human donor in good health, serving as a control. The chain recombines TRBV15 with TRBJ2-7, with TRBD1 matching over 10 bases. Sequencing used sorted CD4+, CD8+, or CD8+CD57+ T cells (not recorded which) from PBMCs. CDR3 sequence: CATSRGQGPEQYF. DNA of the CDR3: TGTGCCACCAGCAGGGGACAGGGGCCCGAGCAGTACTTC.